A selection of T cell receptor beta chains follows, all from one sample in a study of blood T cells in healthy people across ages. TCRdb processed the 5' RACE reads anew with MiXCR; each CDR3 protein has one entry. The sample lists roughly 790,000 distinct CDR3 sequences; approximately 43% were seen once. The sequenced sample was blood. The source is a woman aged 55-69 years in good health. CDR3s include the opening cysteine and the closing phenylalanine or tryptophan. A D gene is named only where the DNA matches it firmly. Clone size is stated in some rows and not others, as once, few, many or a class when expanded.

TGTGCCAGCACCACTAGCGAGCAGTACTTC	CASTTSEQYF	NA	NA	TRBV2	TRBJ2-7
TGTGCCAGCAGCTTAGGCAGCGGGCAGACCCAGTACTTC	CASSLGSGQTQYF	NA	few	TRBV7-9	TRBJ2-5
TGTGCCAGCAGCGTAGAAGGGGGACTAGCCCAGGAGCAGTACTTC	CASSVEGGLAQEQYF	TRBD2	many	TRBV9	TRBJ2-7
TGTGCCAGCAGCCAGGGACAGGGCTCCTACAATGAGCAGTTCTTC	CASSQGQGSYNEQFF	TRBD1	few	TRBV3-1	TRBJ2-1
TGTGCCAGCAAGTTATCAGGCCGGGAAAAACTGTTTTTT	CASKLSGREKLFF	NA	NA	TRBV6-5	TRBJ1-4
TGCTCCAGCAGCACAGACTGGGGGGATACGCAGTATTTT	CSSSTDWGDTQYF	NA	NA	TRBV7-9	TRBJ2-3
TGCGCCAGCAGCAAGGGGGCGTTGGGCCACGAGCAGTACTTC	CASSKGALGHEQYF	TRBD1	many	TRBV5-1	TRBJ2-7
TGTGCCAGCAGCCTACAGGTGGGGGACTTCAATGAGCAGTTCTTC	CASSLQVGDFNEQFF	NA	few	TRBV3-1	TRBJ2-1
TGTGCCAGCAGCTTAGGACAGGGTGAAACCGGGGAGCAGTTTTTT	CASSLGQGETGEQFF	TRBD1	NA	TRBV7-9	TRBJ2-2
TGTGCCAGCAGCCCCCAGCAGACGTACACTGAAGCTTTCTTT	CASSPQQTYTEAFF	NA	NA	TRBV6-2/TRBV6-3	TRBJ1-1
TGTGCCAGCAGTGATGGGGCGCCAGCGACCTACGAGCAGTACTTC	CASSDGAPATYEQYF	NA	few	TRBV2	TRBJ2-7
TGTGCCAGCAGCCATAGCAGGGCGGAGTACAATGAGCAGTTCTTC	CASSHSRAEYNEQFF	NA	NA	TRBV3-1	TRBJ2-1
TGTGCCAGCAGCCAGGTCCGGGACAGGGGCACTGAAGCTTTCTTT	CASSQVRDRGTEAFF	TRBD1	NA	TRBV3-1	TRBJ1-1
TGTGCCAGCAGTGTTTACAGCCTCCAAGAGACCCAGTACTTC	CASSVYSLQETQYF	NA	many	TRBV2	TRBJ2-5
TGTGCCAGCAGCTCTTACCACGAGCAGTACTTC	CASSSYHEQYF	NA	NA	TRBV7-2	TRBJ2-7
TGTGCCAGCAGCCATCGAACCAGACAAGAGACCCAGTACTTC	CASSHRTRQETQYF	NA	NA	TRBV3-1	TRBJ2-5
TGTGCCAGCCTCCTAGTCAGGGAATCGTACGAGCAGTACTTC	CASLLVRESYEQYF	NA	NA	TRBV6-1	TRBJ2-7
TGTGCCGGCAGCCGACAGGGGGCGTATGGCTACACCTTC	CAGSRQGAYGYTF	TRBD1	NA	TRBV28	TRBJ1-2
TGTGCCATCAGAGGACGTCTTTCCTACGAGCAGTACTTC	CAIRGRLSYEQYF	NA	NA	TRBV10-3	TRBJ2-7
TGCAGTGCAACCGGGCCCCACTCCTACGAGCAGTACTTC	CSATGPHSYEQYF	NA	NA	TRBV20-1	TRBJ2-7
TGTGCCAGGTCCCGGGGGGCCCAGAACTATGGCTACACCTTC	CARSRGAQNYGYTF	NA	few	TRBV6-1	TRBJ1-2
TGTGCCAGCAGCCAATCCGGAGGGGTGGGAGAGACCCAGTACTTC	CASSQSGGVGETQYF	NA	NA	TRBV16	TRBJ2-5
TGCAGTGCTAGCCGGGCGGGAGGCGGTACCGGGGAGCTGTTTTTT	CSASRAGGGTGELFF	TRBD2	NA	TRBV20-1	TRBJ2-2
TGTGCCAGCGGTAGACAGGCTTACAATGAGCAGTTCTTC	CASGRQAYNEQFF	NA	few	TRBV2	TRBJ2-1
TGCAGCGTTGGTGATTATTCCCGCACCGGGGAGCTGTTTTTT	CSVGDYSRTGELFF	NA	NA	TRBV29-1	TRBJ2-2
TGTGCCAGCAGGGGACAGGACTATGGCTACACCTTC	CASRGQDYGYTF	TRBD1	NA	TRBV28	TRBJ1-2
TGTGCCACCAGTGATGATAACGCGCATTCACCCCTCCACTTT	CATSDDNAHSPLHF	NA	few	TRBV24-1	TRBJ1-6
TGCAGCGCCCAGTCCCTGAGTGGGCAGTACTTC	CSAQSLSGQYF	NA	NA	TRBV29-1	TRBJ2-5
TGTGCCAGCAGTTTACTTGGGCCCTTAGAGGGAAACACCATATATTTT	CASSLLGPLEGNTIYF	NA	NA	TRBV27	TRBJ1-3
TGTGCCAGCTCACCTGGGGTTGGGCTGTTTTTT	CASSPGVGLFF	NA	NA	TRBV18	TRBJ1-4
TGTGCCAGCTCACCAGGACTAGCGGGACTCTACGAGCAGTACTTC	CASSPGLAGLYEQYF	TRBD2	few	TRBV18	TRBJ2-7
TGCAGTGCTAGAGAAGGCTTACCGGAGCAGTTCTTC	CSAREGLPEQFF	NA	NA	TRBV20-1	TRBJ2-1
TGTGCCAGCAGTTTACCAGGGACGAACACCGGGGAGCTGTTTTTT	CASSLPGTNTGELFF	NA	few	TRBV12-3/TRBV12-4	TRBJ2-2
TGTGCCAGCAGTTACGGGACAGGGGTGAACACTGAAGCTTTCTTT	CASSYGTGVNTEAFF	TRBD1	NA	TRBV6-2/TRBV6-3	TRBJ1-1
TGTGCCAGCAGAACTAGCGGAAGCACCGGGGAGCTGTTTTTT	CASRTSGSTGELFF	TRBD2	NA	TRBV6-6	TRBJ2-2
TGCGCCAGCAGCAACGGACAGGGCAGCACAGATACGCAGTATTTT	CASSNGQGSTDTQYF	TRBD1	few	TRBV5-1	TRBJ2-3
TGCAGTGCTAGTGCCGGGACAGAGAGCTCCTATAATTCACCCCTCCACTTT	CSASAGTESSYNSPLHF	TRBD1	few	TRBV20-1	TRBJ1-6
TGTGCCAGCAGCTACTCCCCGGGGACAGAAAATCAGCCCCAGCATTTT	CASSYSPGTENQPQHF	TRBD1	NA	TRBV7-8	TRBJ1-5
TGTGCCAGCTCACCAGGGGGACAGGTCTACGAGCAGTACTTC	CASSPGGQVYEQYF	TRBD1	NA	TRBV18	TRBJ2-7
TGTGCCAGCAGCGCACAGGGATTGTTGGAAAAACTGTTTTTT	CASSAQGLLEKLFF	NA	NA	TRBV12-3/TRBV12-4	TRBJ1-4
TGCGCCAGCAGCTGGGACAGGGTTGGGAGCGAGCAGTACTTC	CASSWDRVGSEQYF	TRBD1	NA	TRBV10-2	TRBJ2-7
TGTGCCAGCGGGGGGACTAGCGGGGGCCTGAGCACAGATACGCAGTATTTT	CASGGTSGGLSTDTQYF	TRBD2	NA	TRBV6-2/TRBV6-3	TRBJ2-3
TGTGCCAGCAGTTCAGCGGGGGGGGCAAAGGGGGACGAGCAGTACTTC	CASSSAGGAKGDEQYF	TRBD2	NA	TRBV28	TRBJ2-7
TGTGCCAGCTCACCATTTGGTACTAGCGGTCACGAGCAGTACTTC	CASSPFGTSGHEQYF	TRBD2	many	TRBV18	TRBJ2-7
TGTGCCAGCAGCGACAGATATTCCCTCCTCCACGAGCAGTACTTC	CASSDRYSLLHEQYF	NA	many	TRBV11-1	TRBJ2-7